This T cell receptor (beta chain) emerged from a study of regulatory T cells in long-lasting Graves disease. Study outcomes and limitations: Persistent cases favored TRBV28, TRBJ1-2 and TRBJ2-5.

The CDR3 has 15 amino acids. Germline assignment: CDR1 LGHDT and CDR2 YNNKEL (reference sequence). J gave up 0 bases and V 6 bases, and 0 bases lay outside the gene matches. Time point meaning: newly diagnosed GD, antithyroid drugs for less than 3 months. PBMCs were the source of the RNA used for TCR sequencing. This clonotype was recorded at least ten times. What it binds is not known. With iRepertoire HTBI primers and Arm-PCR of CDR3 regions, TCR beta libraries were built. One entry per CDR3 protein results from TCRdb running MiXCR on the multiplex PCR reads. The sample yields over 350,000 distinct CDR3 sequences, about 14% seen once. This same sample was also taken into another study, of T cells in Graves' hyperthyroidism and ophthalmopathy. That work adds: Absent ophthalmopathy progression within 18 months defined stable Graves' hyperthyroidism. First-round RT-PCR of the TCR CDR3 relied on the HTBI primer set.

Source: peripheral blood mononuclear cells (PBMCs), taken at new diagnosis, from a patient treated with antithyroid drugs. This chain uses TRBV3-1 with TRBJ2-3, with 13 bases lining up with TRBD2. The TCR comes from a woman aged 45 to 65 with Graves disease. DNA for the CDR3: TGTGCCAGCAGGACTAGCGGGAGGAGCACAGATACGCAGTATTTT. This gives the protein CASRTSGRSTDTQYF.